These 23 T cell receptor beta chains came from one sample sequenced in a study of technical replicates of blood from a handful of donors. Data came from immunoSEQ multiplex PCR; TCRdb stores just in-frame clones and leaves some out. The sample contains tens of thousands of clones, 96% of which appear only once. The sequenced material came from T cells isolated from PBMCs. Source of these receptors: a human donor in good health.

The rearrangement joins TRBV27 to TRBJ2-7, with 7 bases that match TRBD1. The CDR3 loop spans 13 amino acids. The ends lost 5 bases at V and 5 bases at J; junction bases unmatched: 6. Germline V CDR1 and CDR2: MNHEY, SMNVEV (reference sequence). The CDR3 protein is CASSTPQGDEQYF. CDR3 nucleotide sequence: TGTGCCAGCAGTACACCGCAGGGGGACGAGCAGTACTTC.

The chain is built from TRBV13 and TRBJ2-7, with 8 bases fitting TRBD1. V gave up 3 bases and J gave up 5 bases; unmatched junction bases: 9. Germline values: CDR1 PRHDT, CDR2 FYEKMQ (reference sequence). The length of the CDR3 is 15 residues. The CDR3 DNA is TGTGCCAGCAGCTTTCGGACAGGGAACCCCCACGAGCAGTACTTC. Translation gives CASSFRTGNPHEQYF.

CDR3 coding DNA: TGTGCCTGGAGGGTCGGACTAGCGGGAGGATATGAGCAGTTCTTC. Its translation is CAWRVGLAGGYEQFF. The V gene is TRBV30, the J gene TRBJ2-1; TRBD2 matches 14 bases. CDR1 is GTSNPN, CDR2 SVGIG, per germline (reference sequence). The V and J ends lost 3 bases and 8 bases, in that order; junction bases with no gene match: 6. The CDR3 contains 15 residues.

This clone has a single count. CDR3 region: CASSATGGSFTNTGELFF. CDR3 bases: TGTGCCAGCAGCGCGACAGGGGGATCGTTTACTAACACCGGGGAGCTGTTTTTT. The chain uses TRBV5-4 and TRBJ2-2, with 9 bases matching TRBD1. The V gene's germline CDR1 is SGHNT and CDR2 YYREEE (reference sequence). This CDR3 spans 18 amino acids. V was clipped by 4 bases and J by 2 bases; unmatched bases: 12.

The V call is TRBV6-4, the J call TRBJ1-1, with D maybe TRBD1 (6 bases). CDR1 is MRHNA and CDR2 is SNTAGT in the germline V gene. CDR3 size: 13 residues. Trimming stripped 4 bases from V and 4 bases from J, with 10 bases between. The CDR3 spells CASSAEQGTEAFF. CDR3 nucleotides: TGTGCCAGCAGTGCCGAACAGGGCACTGAAGCTTTCTTT.

The DNA for the CDR3 is TGTGCCAGCCTTCCTTCGGTTGCCACAGATACGCAGTATTTT. This codes for CASLPSVATDTQYF. The rearrangement links TRBV19 to TRBJ2-3; no firm D call. Germline-derived CDR1 and CDR2 are LNHDA and SQIVND (reference sequence). Trimming shortened V by 9 bases and J by 2 bases, and 15 bases separated the two germline ends. The CDR3 extends over 14 amino acids.

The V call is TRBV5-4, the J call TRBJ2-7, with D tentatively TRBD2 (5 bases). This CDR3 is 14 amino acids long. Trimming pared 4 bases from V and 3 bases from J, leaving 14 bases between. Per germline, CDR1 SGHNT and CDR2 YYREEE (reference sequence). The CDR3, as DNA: TGTGCCAGCAGCCCGACGACTACCCTCTACGAGCAGTACTTC. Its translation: CASSPTTTLYEQYF.

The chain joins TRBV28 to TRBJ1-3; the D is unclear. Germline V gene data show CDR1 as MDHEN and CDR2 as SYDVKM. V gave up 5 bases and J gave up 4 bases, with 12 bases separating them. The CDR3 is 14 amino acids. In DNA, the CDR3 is TGTGCCAGCAGTATACTTGCGTCAGGAAACACCATATATTTT. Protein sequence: CASSILASGNTIYF. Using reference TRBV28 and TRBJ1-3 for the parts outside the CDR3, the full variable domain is DVKVTQSSRYLVKRTGEKVFLECVQDMDHENMFWYRQDPGLGLRLIYFSYDVKMKEKGDIPEGYSVSREKKERFSLILESASTNQTSMYLCASSILASGNTIYFGEGSWLTVV.

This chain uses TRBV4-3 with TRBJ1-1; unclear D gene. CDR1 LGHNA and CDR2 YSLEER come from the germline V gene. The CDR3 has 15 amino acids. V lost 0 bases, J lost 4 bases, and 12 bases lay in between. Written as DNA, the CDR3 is TGCGCCAGCAGCCAAGATTTTGGCCTAGGCACTGAAGCTTTCTTT. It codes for CASSQDFGLGTEAFF.

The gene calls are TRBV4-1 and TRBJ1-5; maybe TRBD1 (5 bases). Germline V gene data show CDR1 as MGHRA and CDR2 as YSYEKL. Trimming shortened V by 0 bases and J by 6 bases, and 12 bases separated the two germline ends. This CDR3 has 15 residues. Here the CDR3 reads CASSQEGGGGQPQHF. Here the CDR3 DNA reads TGCGCCAGCAGCCAAGAGGGGGGAGGCGGTCAGCCCCAGCATTTT.

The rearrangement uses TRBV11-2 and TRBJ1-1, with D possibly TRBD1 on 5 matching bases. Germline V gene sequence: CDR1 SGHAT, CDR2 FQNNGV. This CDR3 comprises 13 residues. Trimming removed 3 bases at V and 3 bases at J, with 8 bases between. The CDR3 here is CASSFGGYTEAFF. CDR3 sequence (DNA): TGTGCCAGCAGCTTCGGGGGTTACACTGAAGCTTTCTTT.

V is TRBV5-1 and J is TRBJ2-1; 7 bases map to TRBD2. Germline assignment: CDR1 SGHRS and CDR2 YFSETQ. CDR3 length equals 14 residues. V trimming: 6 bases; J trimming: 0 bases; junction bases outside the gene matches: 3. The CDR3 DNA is TGCGCCAGCACCTGGGGGGGCTCCTACAATGAGCAGTTCTTC. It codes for CASTWGGSYNEQFF. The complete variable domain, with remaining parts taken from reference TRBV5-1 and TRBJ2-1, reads KAGVTQTPRYLIKTRGQQVTLSCSPISGHRSVSWYQQTPGQGLQFLFEYFSETQRNKGNFPGRFSGRQFSNSRSEMNVSTLELGDSALYLCASTWGGSYNEQFFGPGTRLTVL.

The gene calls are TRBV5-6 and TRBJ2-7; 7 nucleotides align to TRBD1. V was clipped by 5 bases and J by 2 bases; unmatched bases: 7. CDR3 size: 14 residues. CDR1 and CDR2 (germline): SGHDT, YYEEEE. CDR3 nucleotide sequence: TGTGCCAGCAGTTTGACAGGGCCCACCTACGAGCAGTACTTC. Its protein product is CASSLTGPTYEQYF.

The CDR3 spells CASSLTLAGGPRTDTQYF. The DNA for the CDR3 is TGCGCCAGCAGCTTGACACTAGCGGGAGGGCCTCGCACAGATACGCAGTATTTT. This chain links TRBV5-1 with TRBJ2-3, with 13 positions matching TRBD2. The CDR3 runs to 18 residues. The V gene's germline CDR1 is SGHRS and CDR2 YFSETQ. The V and J ends lost 1 base and 1 base, in that order; junction bases with no gene match: 6.

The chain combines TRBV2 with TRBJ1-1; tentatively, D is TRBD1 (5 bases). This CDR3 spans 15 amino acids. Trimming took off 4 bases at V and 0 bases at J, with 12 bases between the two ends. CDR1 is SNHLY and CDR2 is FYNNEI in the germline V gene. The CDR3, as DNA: TGTGCCAGCAGTGGCCAGACAGTCCTGAACACTGAAGCTTTCTTT. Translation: CASSGQTVLNTEAFF. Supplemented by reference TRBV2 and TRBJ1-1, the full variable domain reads EPEVTQTPSHQVTQMGQEVILRCVPISNHLYFYWYRQILGQKVEFLVSFYNNEISEKSEIFDDQFSVERPDGSNFTLKIRSTKLEDSAMYFCASSGQTVLNTEAFFGQGTRLTVV.

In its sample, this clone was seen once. DNA for the CDR3: TGTGCCATCAGTGAAGGGACAGCCTCTGGAAACACCATATATTTT. This codes for CAISEGTASGNTIYF. The chain links TRBV10-3 to TRBJ1-3; 7 positions agree with TRBD1. The V gene's germline CDR1 is ENHRY and CDR2 SYGVKD. The CDR3 runs to 15 residues. Unmatched junction bases numbered 2, after V lost 3 bases and J lost 0 bases.

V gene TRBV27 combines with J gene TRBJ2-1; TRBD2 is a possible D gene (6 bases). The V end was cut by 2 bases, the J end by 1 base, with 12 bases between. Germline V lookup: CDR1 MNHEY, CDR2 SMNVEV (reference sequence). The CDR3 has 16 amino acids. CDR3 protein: CASSLSSGLSYNEQFF. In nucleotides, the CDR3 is TGTGCCAGCAGTTTAAGTAGCGGTCTTTCCTACAATGAGCAGTTCTTC.

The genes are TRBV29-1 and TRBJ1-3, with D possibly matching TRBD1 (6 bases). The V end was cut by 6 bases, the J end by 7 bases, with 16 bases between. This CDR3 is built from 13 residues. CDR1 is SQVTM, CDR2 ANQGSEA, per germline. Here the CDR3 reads CSVALGALNTIYF. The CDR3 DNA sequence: TGCAGCGTCGCGCTGGGGGCGCTTAACACCATATATTTT.

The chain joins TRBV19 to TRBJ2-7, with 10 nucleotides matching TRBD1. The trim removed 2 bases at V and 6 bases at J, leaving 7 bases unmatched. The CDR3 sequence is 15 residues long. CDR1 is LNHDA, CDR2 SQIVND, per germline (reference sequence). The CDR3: CASSINGQGVTEQYF. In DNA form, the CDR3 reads TGTGCCAGTAGTATAAATGGACAGGGGGTAACCGAGCAGTACTTC.

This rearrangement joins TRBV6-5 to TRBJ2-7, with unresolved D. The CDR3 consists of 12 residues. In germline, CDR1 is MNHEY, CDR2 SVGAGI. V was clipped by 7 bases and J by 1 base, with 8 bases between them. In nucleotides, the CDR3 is TGTGCCAGCATCAGCGCTTCCTACGAGCAGTACTTC. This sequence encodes CASISASYEQYF.

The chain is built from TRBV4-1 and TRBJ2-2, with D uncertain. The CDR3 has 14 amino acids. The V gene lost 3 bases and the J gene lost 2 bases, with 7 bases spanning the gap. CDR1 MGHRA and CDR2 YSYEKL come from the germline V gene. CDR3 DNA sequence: TGCGCCAGCAGCCAGAACATTAACACCGGGGAGCTGTTTTTT. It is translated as CASSQNINTGELFF.

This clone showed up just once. The chain's CDR3 is CASAGFGTDTQYF. In nucleotides, the CDR3 is TGCGCCAGCGCGGGATTCGGCACAGATACGCAGTATTTT. The genes are TRBV5-1 and TRBJ2-3, with D possibly being TRBD2 (6 bases). The CDR3 totals 13 residues. Germline CDR1 reads SGHRS; CDR2 reads YFSETQ. Between the trimmed V and J ends, which lost 7 bases and 1 base, there was a span of 10 bases.

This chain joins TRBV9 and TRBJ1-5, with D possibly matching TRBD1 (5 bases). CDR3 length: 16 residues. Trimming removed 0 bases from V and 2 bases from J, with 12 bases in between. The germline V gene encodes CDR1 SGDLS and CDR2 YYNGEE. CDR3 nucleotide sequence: TGTGCCAGCAGCGTAGGGGAGGGAGGGGGCAATCAGCCCCAGCATTTT. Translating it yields CASSVGEGGGNQPQHF.